This TCR beta chain derives from a study of T cells after yellow fever vaccination. General study points: Detected again after the booster were most primary-vaccination clones, at nearly 97% CD4 and approximately 85% CD8.

V lost 4 bases, J lost 3 bases, and 13 bases lay in between. Per germline, CDR1 SGHDT and CDR2 YYEEEE. This CDR3 spans 14 amino acids. Concerning this clonotype itself: Antigen specificity is unknown.

The TCR cDNA carried a universal primer site and UMIs from 5'RACE template switching. TCRdb ran MiXCR on the 5' RACE reads and lists one entry per CDR3 protein. The sample records a few hundred thousand distinct CDR3 sequences, roughly 10% being singletons. The receptor comes from a man aged 18 to 30 who received the YFV17D yellow fever vaccine. V and J are TRBV5-6 and TRBJ2-5; TRBD1 might be the D (6 bases). Material: PBMCs, obtained on the day of the first yellow fever vaccination. For the CDR3, the DNA is TGTGCCAGCAGCGGCACCGGGACAAAAGAGACCCAGTACTTC. Its translation: CASSGTGTKETQYF.